This record concerns one T cell receptor beta chain sequence. The data were taken from a study of T-cell reconstitution after alpha-beta-depleted transplantation in children. V was pared by 4 bases and J by 7 bases, with 13 bases of the junction left unmatched. The CDR3 is 15 amino acids. Per germline, CDR1 SGDLS and CDR2 YYNGEE. The TCRbeta library incorporated unique molecular identifiers. TCRdb re-called the PCR reads with MiXCR, one entry per CDR3 protein. The repertoire includes approximately 270,000 distinct CDR3 sequences, approximately 9.6% of them detected once, and over 9% sits in the top ten.

This clonotype originated in a human donor who donated a stem cell graft to a child with SCID. This chain uses TRBV9 with TRBJ2-7; TRBD1 agrees at 8 bases. The starting material was PBMCs from the stem cell graft donor, obtained from the stem cell graft. The CDR3 loop is CASSPRGQGAGEQYF. The CDR3 DNA reads as TGTGCCAGCAGCCCCCGCGGGCAGGGGGCGGGGGAGCAGTACTTC.